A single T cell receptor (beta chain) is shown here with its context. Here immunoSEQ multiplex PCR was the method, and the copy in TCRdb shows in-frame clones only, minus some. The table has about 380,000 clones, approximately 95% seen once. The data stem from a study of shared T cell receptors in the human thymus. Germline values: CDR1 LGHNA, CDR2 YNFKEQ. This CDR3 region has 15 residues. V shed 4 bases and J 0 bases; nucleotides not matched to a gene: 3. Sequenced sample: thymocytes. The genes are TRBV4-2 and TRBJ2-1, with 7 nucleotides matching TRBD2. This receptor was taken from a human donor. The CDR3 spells CASSLVAGSYNEQFF. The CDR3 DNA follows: TGTGCCAGCAGCCTCGTAGCGGGCTCCTACAATGAGCAGTTCTTC.